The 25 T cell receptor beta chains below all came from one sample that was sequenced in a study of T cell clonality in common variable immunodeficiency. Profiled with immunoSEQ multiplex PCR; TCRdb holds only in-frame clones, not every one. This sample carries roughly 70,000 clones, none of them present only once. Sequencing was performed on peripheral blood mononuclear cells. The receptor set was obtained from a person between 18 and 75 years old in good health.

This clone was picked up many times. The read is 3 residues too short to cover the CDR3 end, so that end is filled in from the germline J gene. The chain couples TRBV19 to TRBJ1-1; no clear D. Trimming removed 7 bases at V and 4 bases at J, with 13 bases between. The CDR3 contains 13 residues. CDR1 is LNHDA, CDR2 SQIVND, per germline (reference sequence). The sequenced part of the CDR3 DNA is TGTGCCAGTAATAACCACCAAGGCACTGAA. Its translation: CASNNHQGTE. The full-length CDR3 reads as CASNNHQGTEAFF.

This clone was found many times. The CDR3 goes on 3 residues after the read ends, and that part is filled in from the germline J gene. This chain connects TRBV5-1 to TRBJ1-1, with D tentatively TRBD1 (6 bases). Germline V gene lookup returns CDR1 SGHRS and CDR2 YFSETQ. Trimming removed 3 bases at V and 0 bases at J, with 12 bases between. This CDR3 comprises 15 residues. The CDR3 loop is CASSWGHEMNTEAFF. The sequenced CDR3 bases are TGCGCCAGCAGCTGGGGACACGAAATGAACACTGAA.

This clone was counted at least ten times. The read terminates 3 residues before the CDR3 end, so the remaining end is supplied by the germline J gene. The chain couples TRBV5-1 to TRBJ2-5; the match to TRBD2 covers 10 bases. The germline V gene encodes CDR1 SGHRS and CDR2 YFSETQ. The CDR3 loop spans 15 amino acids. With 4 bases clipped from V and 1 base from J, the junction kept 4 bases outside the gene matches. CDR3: CASSKGLATQETQYF. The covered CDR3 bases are TGCGCCAGCAGCAAGGGACTAGCGACCCAAGAGACC.

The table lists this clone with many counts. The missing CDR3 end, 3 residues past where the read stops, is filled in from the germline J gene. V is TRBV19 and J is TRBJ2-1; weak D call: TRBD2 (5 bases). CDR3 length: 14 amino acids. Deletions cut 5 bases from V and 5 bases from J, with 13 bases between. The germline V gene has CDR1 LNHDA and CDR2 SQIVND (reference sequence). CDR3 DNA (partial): TGTGCCAGTAGTCCGGGGAGAGCCAACAATGAG. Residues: CASSPGRANNE. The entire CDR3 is CASSPGRANNEQFF. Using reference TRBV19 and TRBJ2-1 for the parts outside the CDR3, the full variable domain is DGGITQSPKYLFRKEGQNVTLSCEQNLNHDAMYWYRQDPGQGLRLIYYSQIVNDFQKGDIAEGYSVSREKKESFPLTVTSAQKNPTAFYLCASSPGRANNEQFFGPGTRLTVL.

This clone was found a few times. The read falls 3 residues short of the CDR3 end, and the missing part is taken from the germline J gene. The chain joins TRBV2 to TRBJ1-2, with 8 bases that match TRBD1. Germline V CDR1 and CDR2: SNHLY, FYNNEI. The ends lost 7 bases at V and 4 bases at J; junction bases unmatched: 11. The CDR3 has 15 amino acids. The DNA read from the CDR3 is TGTGCCAGCACCGGAAGCTACAGGGGGAGCTATGGC. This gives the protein CASTGSYRGSYG. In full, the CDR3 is CASTGSYRGSYGYTF.

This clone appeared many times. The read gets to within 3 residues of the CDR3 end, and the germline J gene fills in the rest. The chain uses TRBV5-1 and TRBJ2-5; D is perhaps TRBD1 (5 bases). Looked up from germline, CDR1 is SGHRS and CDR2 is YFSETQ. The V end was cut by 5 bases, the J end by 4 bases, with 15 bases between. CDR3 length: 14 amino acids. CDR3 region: CASRPQGFVETQYF. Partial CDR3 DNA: TGCGCCAGCAGACCCCAGGGCTTTGTAGAGACC.

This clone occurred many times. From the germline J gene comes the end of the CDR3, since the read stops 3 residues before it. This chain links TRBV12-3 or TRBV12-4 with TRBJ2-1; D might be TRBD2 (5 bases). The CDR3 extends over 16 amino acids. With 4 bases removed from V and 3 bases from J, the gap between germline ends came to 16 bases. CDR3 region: CASSSLRAGLYNEQFF. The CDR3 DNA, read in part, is TGTGCCAGCAGTTCCCTAAGGGCCGGACTCTACAATGAG.

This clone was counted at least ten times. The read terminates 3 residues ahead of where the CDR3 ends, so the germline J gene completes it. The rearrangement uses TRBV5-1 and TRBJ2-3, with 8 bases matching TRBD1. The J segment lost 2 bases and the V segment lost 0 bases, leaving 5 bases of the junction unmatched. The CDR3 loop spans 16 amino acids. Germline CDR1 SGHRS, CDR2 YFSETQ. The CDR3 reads CASSLDPGGPTDTQYF. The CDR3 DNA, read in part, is TGCGCCAGCAGCTTGGATCCAGGGGGCCCCACAGATACG.

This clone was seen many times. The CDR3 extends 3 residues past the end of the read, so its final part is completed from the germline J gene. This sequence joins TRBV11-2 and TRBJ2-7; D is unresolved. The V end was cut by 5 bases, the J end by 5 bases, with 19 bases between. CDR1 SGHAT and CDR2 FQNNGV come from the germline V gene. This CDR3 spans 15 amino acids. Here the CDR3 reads CASSLIGLGTNEQYF. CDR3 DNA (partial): TGTGCCAGCAGCCTAATCGGGTTAGGCACGAACGAG.

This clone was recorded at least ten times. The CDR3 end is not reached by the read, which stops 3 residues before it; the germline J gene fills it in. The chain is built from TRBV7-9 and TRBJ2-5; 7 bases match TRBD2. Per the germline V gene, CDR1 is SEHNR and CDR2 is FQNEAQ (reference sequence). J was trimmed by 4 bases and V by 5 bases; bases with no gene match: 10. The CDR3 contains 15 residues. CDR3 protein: CASSPGVGEGETQYF. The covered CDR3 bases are TGTGCCAGCAGCCCGGGCGTCGGGGAGGGAGAGACC.

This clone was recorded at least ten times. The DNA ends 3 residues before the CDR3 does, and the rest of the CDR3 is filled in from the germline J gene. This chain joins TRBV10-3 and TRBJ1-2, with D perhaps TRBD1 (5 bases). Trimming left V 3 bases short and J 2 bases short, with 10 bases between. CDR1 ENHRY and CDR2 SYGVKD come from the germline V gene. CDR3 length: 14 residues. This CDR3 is CAISDATENYGYTF. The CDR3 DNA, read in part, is TGTGCCATCAGTGATGCGACAGAGAACTATGGC.

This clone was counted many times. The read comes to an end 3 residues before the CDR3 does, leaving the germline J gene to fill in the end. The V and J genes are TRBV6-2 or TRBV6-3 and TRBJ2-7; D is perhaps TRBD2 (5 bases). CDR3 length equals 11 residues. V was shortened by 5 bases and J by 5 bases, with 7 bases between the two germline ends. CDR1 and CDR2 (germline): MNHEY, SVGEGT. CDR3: CASSPSHEQYF. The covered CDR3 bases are TGTGCCAGCAGTCCTAGCCACGAG.

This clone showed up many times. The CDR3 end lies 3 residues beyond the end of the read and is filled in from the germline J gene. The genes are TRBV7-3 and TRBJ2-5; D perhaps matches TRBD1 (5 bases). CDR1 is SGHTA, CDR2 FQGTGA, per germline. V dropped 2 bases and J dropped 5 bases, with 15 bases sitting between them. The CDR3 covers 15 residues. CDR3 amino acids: CASSLGRALGETQYF. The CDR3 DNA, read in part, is TGTGCCAGCAGCTTAGGCAGGGCCTTGGGGGAGACC.

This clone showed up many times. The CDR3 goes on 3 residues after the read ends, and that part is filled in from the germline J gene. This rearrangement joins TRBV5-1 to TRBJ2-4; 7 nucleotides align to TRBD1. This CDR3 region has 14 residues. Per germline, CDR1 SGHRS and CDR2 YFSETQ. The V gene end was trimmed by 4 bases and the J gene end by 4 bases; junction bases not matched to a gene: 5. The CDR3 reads CASSPGQVKNIQYF. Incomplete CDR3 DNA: TGCGCCAGCAGCCCCGGACAGGTTAAAAACATT. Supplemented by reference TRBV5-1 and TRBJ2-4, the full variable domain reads KAGVTQTPRYLIKTRGQQVTLSCSPISGHRSVSWYQQTPGQGLQFLFEYFSETQRNKGNFPGRFSGRQFSNSRSEMNVSTLELGDSALYLCASSPGQVKNIQYFGAGTRLSVL.

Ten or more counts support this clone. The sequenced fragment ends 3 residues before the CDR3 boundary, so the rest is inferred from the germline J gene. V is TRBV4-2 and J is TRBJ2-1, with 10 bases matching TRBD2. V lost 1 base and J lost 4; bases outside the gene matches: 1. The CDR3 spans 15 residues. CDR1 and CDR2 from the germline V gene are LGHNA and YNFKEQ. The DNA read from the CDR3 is TGTGCCAGCAGCCAAGGGACTAGCGGATACAATGAG. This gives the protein CASSQGTSGYNE. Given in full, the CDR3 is CASSQGTSGYNEQFF.

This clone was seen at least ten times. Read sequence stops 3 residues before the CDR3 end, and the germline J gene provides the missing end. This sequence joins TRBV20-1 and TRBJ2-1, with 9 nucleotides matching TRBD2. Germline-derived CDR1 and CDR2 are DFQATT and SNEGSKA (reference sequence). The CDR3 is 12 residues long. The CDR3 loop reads CRSGGLFNEQFF. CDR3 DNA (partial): TGCAGAAGCGGGGGGTTGTTCAATGAG.

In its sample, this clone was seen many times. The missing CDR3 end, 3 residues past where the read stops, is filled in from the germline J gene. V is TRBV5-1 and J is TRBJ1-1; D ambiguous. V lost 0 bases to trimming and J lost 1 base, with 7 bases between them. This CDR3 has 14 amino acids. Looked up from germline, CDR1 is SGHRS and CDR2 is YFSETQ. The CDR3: CASSLAAENTEAFF. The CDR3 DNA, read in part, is TGCGCCAGCAGCTTGGCCGCAGAGAACACTGAA.

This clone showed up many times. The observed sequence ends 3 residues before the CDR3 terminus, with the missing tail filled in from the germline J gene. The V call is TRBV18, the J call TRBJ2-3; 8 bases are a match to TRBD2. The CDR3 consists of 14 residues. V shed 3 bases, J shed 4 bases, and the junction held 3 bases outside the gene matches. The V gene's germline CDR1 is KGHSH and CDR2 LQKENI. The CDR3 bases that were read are TGTGCCAGCTCACCCGGGACTAGACCAGATACG. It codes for CASSPGTRPDT. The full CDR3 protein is CASSPGTRPDTQYF. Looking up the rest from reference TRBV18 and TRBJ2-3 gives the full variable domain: NAGVMQNPRHLVRRRGQEARLRCSPMKGHSHVYWYRQLPEEGLKFMVYLQKENIIDESGMPKERFSAEFPKEGPSILRIQQVVRGDSAAYFCASSPGTRPDTQYFGPGTRLTVL.

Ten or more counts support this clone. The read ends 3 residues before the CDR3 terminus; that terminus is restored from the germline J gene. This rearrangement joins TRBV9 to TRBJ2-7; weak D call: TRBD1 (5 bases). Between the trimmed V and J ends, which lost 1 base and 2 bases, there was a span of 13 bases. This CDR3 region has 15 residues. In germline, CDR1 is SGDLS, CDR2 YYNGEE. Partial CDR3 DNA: TGTGCCAGCAGCGTATCTTGGGGCCACGCCTACGAG. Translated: CASSVSWGHAYE. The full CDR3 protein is CASSVSWGHAYEQYF.

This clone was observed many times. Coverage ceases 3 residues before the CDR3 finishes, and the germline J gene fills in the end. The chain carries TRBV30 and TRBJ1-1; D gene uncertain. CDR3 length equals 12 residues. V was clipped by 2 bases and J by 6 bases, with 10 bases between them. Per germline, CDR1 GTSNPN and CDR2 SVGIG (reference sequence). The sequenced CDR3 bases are TGTGCCTGGAGTTTAGATAGCGCTGAA. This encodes CAWSLDSAE. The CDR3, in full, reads CAWSLDSAEAFF. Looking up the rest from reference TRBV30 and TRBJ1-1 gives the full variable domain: SQTIHQWPATLVQPVGSPLSLECTVEGTSNPNLYWYRQAAGRGLQLLFYSVGIGQISSEVPQNLSASRPQDRQFILSSKKLLLSDSGFYLCAWSLDSAEAFFGQGTRLTVV.

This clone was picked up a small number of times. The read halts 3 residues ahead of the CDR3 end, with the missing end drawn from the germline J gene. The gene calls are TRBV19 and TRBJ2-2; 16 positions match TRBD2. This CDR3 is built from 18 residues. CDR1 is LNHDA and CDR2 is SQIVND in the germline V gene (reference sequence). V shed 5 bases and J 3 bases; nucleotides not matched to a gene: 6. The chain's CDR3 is CASSQGLAGGYDTGELFF. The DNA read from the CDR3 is TGTGCCAGTAGTCAGGGACTAGCGGGAGGGTATGACACCGGGGAG.

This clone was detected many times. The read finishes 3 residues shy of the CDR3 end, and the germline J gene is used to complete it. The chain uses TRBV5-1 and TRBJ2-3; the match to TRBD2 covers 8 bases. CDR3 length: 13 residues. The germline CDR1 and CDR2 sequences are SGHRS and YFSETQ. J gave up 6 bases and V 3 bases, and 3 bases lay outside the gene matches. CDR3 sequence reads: CASSSPGGDTQYF. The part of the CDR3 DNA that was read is TGCGCCAGCAGCTCCCCGGGGGGGGATACG.

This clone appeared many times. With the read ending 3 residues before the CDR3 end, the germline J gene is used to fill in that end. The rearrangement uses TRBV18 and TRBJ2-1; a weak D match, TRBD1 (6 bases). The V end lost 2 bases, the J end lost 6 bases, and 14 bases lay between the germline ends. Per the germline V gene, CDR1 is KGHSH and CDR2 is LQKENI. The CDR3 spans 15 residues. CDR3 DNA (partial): TGTGCCAGCTCACCAGTTAGGACAGACACCAATGAG. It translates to CASSPVRTDTNE. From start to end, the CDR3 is CASSPVRTDTNEQFF.

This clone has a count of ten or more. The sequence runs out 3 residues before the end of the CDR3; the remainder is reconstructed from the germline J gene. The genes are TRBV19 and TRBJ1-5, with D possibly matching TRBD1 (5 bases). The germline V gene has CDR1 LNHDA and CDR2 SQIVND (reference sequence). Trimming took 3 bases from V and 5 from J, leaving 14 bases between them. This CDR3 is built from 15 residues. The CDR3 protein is CASSIPGRFHQPQHF. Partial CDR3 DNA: TGTGCCAGTAGTATTCCAGGGAGGTTTCATCAGCCC.

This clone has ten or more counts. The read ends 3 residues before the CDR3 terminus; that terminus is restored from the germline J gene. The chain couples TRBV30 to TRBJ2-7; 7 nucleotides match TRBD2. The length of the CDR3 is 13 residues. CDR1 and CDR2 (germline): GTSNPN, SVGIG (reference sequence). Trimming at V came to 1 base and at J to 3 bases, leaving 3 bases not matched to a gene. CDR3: CAWSGGEGYEQYF. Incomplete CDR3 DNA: TGTGCCTGGAGTGGAGGGGAGGGCTACGAG.